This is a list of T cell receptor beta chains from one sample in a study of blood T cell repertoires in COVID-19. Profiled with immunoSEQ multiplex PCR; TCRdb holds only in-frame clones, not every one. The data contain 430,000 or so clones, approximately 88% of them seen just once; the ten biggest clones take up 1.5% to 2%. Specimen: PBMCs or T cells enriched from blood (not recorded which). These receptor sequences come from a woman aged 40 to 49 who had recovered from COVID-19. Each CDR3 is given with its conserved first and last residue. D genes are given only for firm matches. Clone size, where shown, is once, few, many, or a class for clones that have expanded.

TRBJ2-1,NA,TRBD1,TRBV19,TGTGCCAGTAAAACCGGGACAGCCTACAATGAGCAGTTCTTC,CASKTGTAYNEQFF
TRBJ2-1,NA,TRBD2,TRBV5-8,TGTGCCAGCAGCTTGGAGACTAGCGGGATTCCCACCTACAATGAGCAGTTCTTC,CASSLETSGIPTYNEQFF
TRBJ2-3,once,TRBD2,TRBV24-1,TGTGCCACCAGCATATTAGCGGGAAGCGCAGATACGCAGTATTTT,CATSILAGSADTQYF
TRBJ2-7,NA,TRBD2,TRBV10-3,TGTGCCATCGAGCGGGAGGGCTTATACGAGCAGTACTTC,CAIEREGLYEQYF
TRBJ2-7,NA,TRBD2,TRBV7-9,TGTGCCTTCACTAGCGGGCGCTCCTACGAGCAGTACTTC,CAFTSGRSYEQYF
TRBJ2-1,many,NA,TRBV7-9,TGTGCCAGCAGCTTGGGGCGGGATGCGTCGAATGAGCAGTTCTTC,CASSLGRDASNEQFF
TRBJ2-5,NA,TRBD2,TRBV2,TGTGCCAGCAGGCCAACTAGCGGGATTGAGACCCAGTACTTC,CASRPTSGIETQYF
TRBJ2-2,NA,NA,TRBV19,TGTGCCAGTTGGGACATCGGCGGGGAGCTGTTTTTT,CASWDIGGELFF
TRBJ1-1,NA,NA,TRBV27,TGTGCCAGCAGTTCCCTCTTTAATGAAGCTTTCTTT,CASSSLFNEAFF
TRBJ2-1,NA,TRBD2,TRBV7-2,TGTGCCAGCAGCTTAGAGAAGCGGGAGGGCTACAATGAGCAGTTCTTC,CASSLEKREGYNEQFF